This entry lists 6 T cell receptor beta chains sequenced from one sample in a study of CD8+CD57+ T cells in acquired aplastic anemia. Patients selected for sequencing had displayed CD8+CD57+ cell expansion by flow cytometry. The use of genomic DNA as template underpinned the TCR beta VDJ and CDR3 profiling. MiXCR, applied by TCRdb to the reads, yields one record per CDR3 protein. The table shows 200,000 to 250,000 distinct CDR3 sequences, with more than 55% occurring only once. The sequenced sample consisted of sorted CD4+, CD8+, or CD8+CD57+ T cells (not recorded which) from PBMCs. Receptor source: a human donor with aplastic anemia.

The chain joins TRBV19 to TRBJ1-2; the match to TRBD1 covers 7 bases. This CDR3 is 16 amino acids long. V shed 1 base, J shed 7 bases, and the junction held 12 bases outside the gene matches. Germline V gene sequence: CDR1 LNHDA, CDR2 SQIVND (reference sequence). The CDR3 loop reads CASSIVPEAGGTGYTF. CDR3 nucleotide sequence: TGTGCCAGTAGTATAGTCCCCGAGGCAGGGGGGACTGGCTACACCTTC. Drawing the rest from reference TRBV19 and TRBJ1-2, the complete variable domain is DGGITQSPKYLFRKEGQNVTLSCEQNLNHDAMYWYRQDPGQGLRLIYYSQIVNDFQKGDIAEGYSVSREKKESFPLTVTSAQKNPTAFYLCASSIVPEAGGTGYTFGSGTRLTVV.

The chain joins TRBV20-1 to TRBJ1-1; weak D call: TRBD1 (6 bases). The V end lost 4 bases, the J end lost 6 bases, and 15 bases lay between the germline ends. CDR1 DFQATT and CDR2 SNEGSKA come from the germline V gene (reference sequence). The CDR3 runs 13 residues. This CDR3 reads CSANPDSSAEAFF. The DNA of the CDR3 is TGCAGTGCTAACCCGGACAGTTCGGCTGAAGCTTTCTTT.

The rearrangement uses TRBV20-1 and TRBJ2-7; 10 bases are shared with TRBD2. The CDR3 runs 14 residues. With 7 bases clipped from V and 5 bases from J, the junction kept 11 bases outside the gene matches. Per the germline V gene, CDR1 is DFQATT and CDR2 is SNEGSKA (reference sequence). CDR3 nucleotide sequence: TGCAGTGTATTCCCGCTAGCGGGAGACGACGAGCAGTACTTC. It encodes CSVFPLAGDDEQYF.

Note on this clonotype: An end of the junction does not agree with germline; a read error may underlie this. V gene TRBV5-4 combines with J gene TRBJ2-7; D may be TRBD1 (5 bases). The CDR3 has 15 residues. The germline CDR1 and CDR2 sequences are SGHNT and YYREEE (reference sequence). The CDR3 DNA is TGTGCCAGCAGTTTGGGTGGTCCCAACGACAGCGAGCAGTACTTC. Residues: CASSLGGPNDSEQYF.

V gene TRBV7-9 combines with J gene TRBJ2-7; tentative D call: TRBD2 (5 bases). Trimming left V 10 bases short and J 4 bases short, with 11 bases between. Germline V gene data show CDR1 as SEHNR and CDR2 as FQNEAQ (reference sequence). The CDR3 spans 11 residues. The CDR3 here is CATLRGYEQYF. The CDR3 bases are TGTGCCACGCTGCGCGGGTACGAGCAGTACTTC.

This clonotype was seen just once. The chain couples TRBV7-3 to TRBJ2-1; 15 nucleotides line up with TRBD2. The germline CDR1 and CDR2 sequences are SGHTA and FQGTGA. The CDR3 is 19 amino acids. Trimming cost V 3 bases and J 1 base; bases outside gene matches: 7. The CDR3 is CASSFWGLAGGGSYNEQFF. CDR3 DNA: TGTGCCAGCAGCTTCTGGGGACTAGCGGGAGGAGGGTCCTACAATGAGCAGTTCTTC.